The clone carrying this T cell receptor (beta chain) was seen only a few times. The same CDR3 can be traced to other DNA sequences in this sample. The data were obtained in a study of beta chain features in type 1 diabetes. The CDR3 totals 15 residues. The V gene's germline CDR1 is SGHRS and CDR2 YFSETQ. Trimming at V came to 3 bases and at J to 3 bases, leaving 1 base not matched to a gene. Expressed TCRB transcripts were sequenced, since all the RNA that had been isolated was reverse transcribed. Profiling relied on immunoSEQ multiplex PCR, and the TCRdb table lists in-frame clones only, not all of them. The data show over 350,000 clones, with less than 15% seen just once and approximately 0.019% held by the top ten.

This sequence was found in a young woman in good health. The sample consisted of naive CD4+ T cells from blood. V and J are TRBV5-1 and TRBJ2-1; 12 positions agree with TRBD2. The CDR3 loop reads CASSSLAGGYNEQFF. Here the CDR3 DNA reads TGCGCCAGCAGCTCACTAGCGGGAGGCTACAATGAGCAGTTCTTC.